The rows below give T cell receptor beta chains drawn from one sample of a study of cytomegalovirus exposure and HLA in healthy donors. Sequenced by immunoSEQ multiplex PCR; TCRdb stores in-frame clones only, minus some. The sample includes over 200,000 clones, approximately 81% seen only once; the top ten take about 1.2%. The sequenced material came from PBMCs. The receptors come from a human donor in good health. CDR3s include the opening cysteine and the closing phenylalanine or tryptophan. The D gene is left open where the match is weak. Clone size is stated in some rows and not others, as once, few, many or a class when expanded.

>.|TRBV27|TRBJ1-6|TRBD1|14
CASSGQGGNSPLHF
TGTGCCAGCAGTGGACAGGGAGGCAATTCACCCCTCCACTTT
>few|TRBV4-1|TRBJ2-1|TRBD2|15
CASSQGLAGYNEQFF
TGCGCCAGCAGCCAAGGCCTAGCGGGATACAATGAGCAGTTCTTC
>once|TRBV7-8|TRBJ2-1|.|16
CASSLAPGTLYNEQFF
TGTGCCAGCAGCTTAGCGCCCGGGACACTGTACAATGAGCAGTTCTTC
>.|TRBV21-1|TRBJ1-5|.|14
CASSGQECNQPQHF
TGTGCCAGCAGCGGACAGGAGTGCAATCAGCCCCAGCATTTT
>.|TRBV7-8|TRBJ2-3|.|14
CASSLVRVPDTQYF
TGTGCCAGCAGCTTGGTCAGGGTCCCAGATACGCAGTATTTT
>.|TRBV6-1|TRBJ1-5|TRBD1|14
CASSLTGANQPQHF
TGTGCCAGCAGTCTGACAGGGGCGAATCAGCCCCAGCATTTT
>.|TRBV5-6|TRBJ2-5|TRBD2|15
CASSFLAGEGETQYF
TGTGCCAGCAGCTTCCTAGCGGGAGAGGGAGAGACCCAGTACTTC
>.|TRBV7-9|TRBJ2-5|TRBD2|17
CASSRGSGGGGQETQYF
TGTGCCAGCAGCCGGGGGTCGGGAGGAGGTGGGCAAGAGACCCAGTACTTC
>.|TRBV11-2|TRBJ2-2|TRBD2|15
CASSQTSGNTGELFF
TGTGCCAGCAGCCAAACTAGCGGGAACACCGGGGAGCTGTTTTTT
>.|TRBV11-1|TRBJ2-1|.|15
CASSLRLVLSNEQFF
TGTGCCAGCAGCTTACGACTAGTCCTATCCAATGAGCAGTTCTTC
>.|TRBV2|TRBJ2-4|TRBD2|15
CASSDSPGGPNIQYF
TGTGCCAGCAGTGACTCCCCGGGAGGGCCGAACATTCAGTACTTC
>.|TRBV30|TRBJ1-2|TRBD1|15
CAWSSITGQGYGYTF
TGTGCCTGGAGTTCCATCACGGGACAGGGCTATGGCTACACCTTC